This TCR beta chain emerged from a study of control samples from healthy donors and cancer patients. The CDR3 is made up of 16 amino acids. Per germline, CDR1 KGHSH and CDR2 LQKENI. V shed 4 bases and J shed 4 bases, with 19 bases lying between them. TCRdb's table, derived via immunoSEQ multiplex PCR, lists solely in-frame clones and lacks some. Of fewer than 40,000 clones listed, 93% are singletons. The rearrangement links TRBV18 to TRBJ2-5; D might be TRBD1 (6 bases). Sequenced sample: PBMCs. This TCR was sampled from a man aged 35 to 55 with colorectal cancer. The CDR3 region is CASSLTTTAGVETQYF. The CDR3 DNA reads TGTGCCAGCTCACTAACAACAACCGCAGGGGTAGAGACCCAGTACTTC.